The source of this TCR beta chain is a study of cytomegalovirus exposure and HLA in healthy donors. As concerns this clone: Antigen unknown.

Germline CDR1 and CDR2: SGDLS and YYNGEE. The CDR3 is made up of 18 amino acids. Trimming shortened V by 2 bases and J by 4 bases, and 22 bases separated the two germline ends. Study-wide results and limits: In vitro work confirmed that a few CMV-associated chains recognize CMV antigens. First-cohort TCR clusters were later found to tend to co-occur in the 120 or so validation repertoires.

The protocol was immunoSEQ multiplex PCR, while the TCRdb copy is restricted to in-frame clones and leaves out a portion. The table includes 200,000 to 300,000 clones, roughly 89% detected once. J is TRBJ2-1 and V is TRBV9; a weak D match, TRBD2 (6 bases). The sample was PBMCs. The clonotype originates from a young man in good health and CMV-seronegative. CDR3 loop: CASSVGPFSGPNYNEQFF. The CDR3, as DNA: TGTGCCAGCAGCGTTGGACCGTTTAGCGGCCCCAATTACAATGAGCAGTTCTTC.